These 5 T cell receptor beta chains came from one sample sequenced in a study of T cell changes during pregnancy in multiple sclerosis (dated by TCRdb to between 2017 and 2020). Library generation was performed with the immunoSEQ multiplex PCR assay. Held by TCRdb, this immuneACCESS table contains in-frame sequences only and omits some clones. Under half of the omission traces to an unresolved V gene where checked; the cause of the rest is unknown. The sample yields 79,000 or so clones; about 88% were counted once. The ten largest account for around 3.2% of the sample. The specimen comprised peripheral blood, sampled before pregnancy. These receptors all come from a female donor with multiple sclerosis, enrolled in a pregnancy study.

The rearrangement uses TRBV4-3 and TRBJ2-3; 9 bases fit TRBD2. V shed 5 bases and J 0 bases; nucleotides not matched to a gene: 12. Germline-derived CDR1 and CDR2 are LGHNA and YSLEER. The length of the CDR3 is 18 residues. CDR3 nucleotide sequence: TGCGCCAGCAGCTCCCAGGGCGGGGGGGCGTGGAGCACAGATACGCAGTATTTT. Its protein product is CASSSQGGGAWSTDTQYF.

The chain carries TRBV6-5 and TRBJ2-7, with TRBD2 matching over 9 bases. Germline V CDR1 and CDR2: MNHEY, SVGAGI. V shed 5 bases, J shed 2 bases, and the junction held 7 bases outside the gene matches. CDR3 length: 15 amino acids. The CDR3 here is CASSSPTSGPYEQYF. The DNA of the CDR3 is TGTGCCAGCAGTAGCCCGACTAGCGGCCCCTACGAGCAGTACTTC.

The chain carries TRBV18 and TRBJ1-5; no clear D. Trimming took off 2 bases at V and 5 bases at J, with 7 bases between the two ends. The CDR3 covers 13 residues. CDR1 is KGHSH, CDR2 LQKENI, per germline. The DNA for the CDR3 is TGTGCCAGCTCACCAGCGTTCGATCAGCCCCAGCATTTT. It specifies CASSPAFDQPQHF.

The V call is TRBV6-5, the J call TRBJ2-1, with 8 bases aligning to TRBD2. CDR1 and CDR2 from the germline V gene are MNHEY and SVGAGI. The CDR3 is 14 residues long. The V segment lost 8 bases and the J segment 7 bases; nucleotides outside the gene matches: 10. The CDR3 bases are TGTGCCAGCCGGGGAGCGGGAGCCGAGAATGAGCAGTTCTTC. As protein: CASRGAGAENEQFF.

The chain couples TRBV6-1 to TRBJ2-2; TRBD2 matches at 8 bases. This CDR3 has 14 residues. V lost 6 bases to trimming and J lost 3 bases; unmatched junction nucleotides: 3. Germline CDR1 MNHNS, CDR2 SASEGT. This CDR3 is CASRQRGYTGELFF. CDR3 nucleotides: TGTGCCAGCAGGCAGCGGGGGTACACCGGGGAGCTGTTTTTT.